This T cell receptor beta chain was retrieved from a study of human T cells and chemical hapten exposure. Described time point: patch test 3, about 24 weeks after DPC sensitization. Treatment specified: therapeutic diphenylcyclopropenone sensitization with weekly scalp DPC. Prior to each patch test being applied, blood was drawn. Each CDR3 protein is one row after TCRdb ran MiXCR on the RACE reads. The table shows 150,000 to 200,000 distinct CDR3 sequences, with 25% to 35% occurring only once. The CDR3 runs to 14 residues. Trimming shortened V by 6 bases and J by 7 bases, and 16 bases separated the two germline ends.

The sample here was whole blood, taken in connection with sensitization to the hapten diphenylcyclopropenone (DPC). This TCR came from a woman younger than 35 with alopecia areata. Some clones in this sample may be carry-over from other donors' samples. V usage is TRBV12-3 or TRBV12-4 and J usage is TRBJ2-1; D may be TRBD2 (5 bases). The chain's CDR3 is CASSPILAQNEQFF. The CDR3 bases are TGTGCCAGCAGCCCTATCCTAGCCCAAAATGAGCAGTTCTTC.